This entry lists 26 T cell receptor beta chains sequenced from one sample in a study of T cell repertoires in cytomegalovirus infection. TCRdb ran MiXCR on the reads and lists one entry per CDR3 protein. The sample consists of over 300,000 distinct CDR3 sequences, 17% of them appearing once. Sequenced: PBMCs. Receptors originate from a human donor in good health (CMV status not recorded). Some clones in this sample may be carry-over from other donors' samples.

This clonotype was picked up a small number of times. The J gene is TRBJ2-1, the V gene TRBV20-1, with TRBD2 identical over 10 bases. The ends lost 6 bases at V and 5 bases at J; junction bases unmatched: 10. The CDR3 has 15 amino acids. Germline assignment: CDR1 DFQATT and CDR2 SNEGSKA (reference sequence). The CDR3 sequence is CSAPKTSGADNEQFF. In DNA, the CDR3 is TGCAGTGCCCCAAAAACTAGCGGGGCCGACAATGAGCAGTTCTTC.

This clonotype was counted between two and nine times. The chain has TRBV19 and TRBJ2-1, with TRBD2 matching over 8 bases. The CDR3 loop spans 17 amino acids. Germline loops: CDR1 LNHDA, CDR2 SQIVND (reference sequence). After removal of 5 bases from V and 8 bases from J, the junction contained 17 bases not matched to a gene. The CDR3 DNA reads TGTGCCAGTAGTTCCGGGGTAGCGGGGAAAATTTTGGATGAGCAGTTCTTC. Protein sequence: CASSSGVAGKILDEQFF.

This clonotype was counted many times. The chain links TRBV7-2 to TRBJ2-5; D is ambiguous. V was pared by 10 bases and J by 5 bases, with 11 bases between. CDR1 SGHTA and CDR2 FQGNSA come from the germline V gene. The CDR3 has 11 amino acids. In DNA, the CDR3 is TGTGCCACCGTTTCGAGGGAGACCCAGTACTTC. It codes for CATVSRETQYF.

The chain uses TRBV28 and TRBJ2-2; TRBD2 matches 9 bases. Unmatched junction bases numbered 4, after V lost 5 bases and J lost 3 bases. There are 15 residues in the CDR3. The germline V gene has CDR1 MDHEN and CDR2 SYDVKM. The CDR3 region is CASSPSGADTGELFF. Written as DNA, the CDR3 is TGTGCCAGCAGTCCTAGCGGGGCAGACACCGGGGAGCTGTTTTTT.

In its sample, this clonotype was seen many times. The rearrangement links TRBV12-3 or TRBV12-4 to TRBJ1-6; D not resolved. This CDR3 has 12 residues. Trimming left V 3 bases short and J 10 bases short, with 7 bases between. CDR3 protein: CASSFVGSPLHF. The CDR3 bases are TGTGCCAGCAGTTTCGTCGGATCACCCCTCCACTTT.

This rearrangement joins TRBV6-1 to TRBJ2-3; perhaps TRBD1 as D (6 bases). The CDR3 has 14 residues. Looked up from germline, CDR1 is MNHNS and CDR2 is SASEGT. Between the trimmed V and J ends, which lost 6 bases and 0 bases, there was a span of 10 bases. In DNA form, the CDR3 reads TGTGCCAGCAGAACGGACAGAAGCACAGATACGCAGTATTTT. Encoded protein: CASRTDRSTDTQYF.

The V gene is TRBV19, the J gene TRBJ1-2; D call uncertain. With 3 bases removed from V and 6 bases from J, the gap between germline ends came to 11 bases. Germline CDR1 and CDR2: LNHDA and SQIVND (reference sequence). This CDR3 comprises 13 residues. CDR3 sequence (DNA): TGTGCCAGTAGTATCGGGTTACTTAATGGCTACACCTTC. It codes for CASSIGLLNGYTF.

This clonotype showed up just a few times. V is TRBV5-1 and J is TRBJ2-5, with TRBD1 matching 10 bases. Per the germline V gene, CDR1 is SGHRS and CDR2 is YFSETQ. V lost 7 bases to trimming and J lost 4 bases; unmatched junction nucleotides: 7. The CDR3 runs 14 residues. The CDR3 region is CASSLGDRGETQYF. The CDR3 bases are TGCGCCAGCTCTCTGGGGGACAGGGGAGAGACCCAGTACTTC.

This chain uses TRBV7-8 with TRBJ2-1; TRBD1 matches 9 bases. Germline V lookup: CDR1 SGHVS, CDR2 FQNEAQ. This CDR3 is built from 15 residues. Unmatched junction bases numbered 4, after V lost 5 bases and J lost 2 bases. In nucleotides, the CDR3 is TGTGCCAGCAGCCCCGGGGACAGGGCCTACAATGAGCAGTTCTTC. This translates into CASSPGDRAYNEQFF.

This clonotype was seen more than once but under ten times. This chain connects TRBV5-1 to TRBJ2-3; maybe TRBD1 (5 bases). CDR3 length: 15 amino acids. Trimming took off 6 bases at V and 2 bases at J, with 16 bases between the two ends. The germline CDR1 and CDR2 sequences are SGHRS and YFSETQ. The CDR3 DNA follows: TGCGCCAGCACCATGTCCGACAGAATCACAGATACGCAGTATTTT. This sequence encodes CASTMSDRITDTQYF.

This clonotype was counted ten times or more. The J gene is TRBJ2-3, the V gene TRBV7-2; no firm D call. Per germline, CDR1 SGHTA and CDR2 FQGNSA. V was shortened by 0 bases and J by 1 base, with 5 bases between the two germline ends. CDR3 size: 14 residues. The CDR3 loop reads CASSLAPGTDTQYF. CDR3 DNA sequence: TGTGCCAGCAGCTTAGCCCCGGGCACAGATACGCAGTATTTT.

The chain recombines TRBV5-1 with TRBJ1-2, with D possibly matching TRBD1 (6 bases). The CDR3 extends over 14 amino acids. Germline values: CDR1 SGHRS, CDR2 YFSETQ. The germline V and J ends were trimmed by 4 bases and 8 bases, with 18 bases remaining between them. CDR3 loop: CASSRGQPLGGYTF. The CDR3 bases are TGCGCCAGCAGCCGAGGACAGCCTCTTGGGGGCTACACCTTC. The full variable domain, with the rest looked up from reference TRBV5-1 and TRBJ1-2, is KAGVTQTPRYLIKTRGQQVTLSCSPISGHRSVSWYQQTPGQGLQFLFEYFSETQRNKGNFPGRFSGRQFSNSRSEMNVSTLELGDSALYLCASSRGQPLGGYTFGSGTRLTVV.

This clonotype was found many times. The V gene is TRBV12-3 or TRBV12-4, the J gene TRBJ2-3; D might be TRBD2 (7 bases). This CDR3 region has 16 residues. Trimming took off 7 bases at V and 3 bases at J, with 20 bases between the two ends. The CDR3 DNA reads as TGTGCCAGCACCACTCGGGTGGGGGGGCATACAGATACGCAGTATTTT. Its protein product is CASTTRVGGHTDTQYF.

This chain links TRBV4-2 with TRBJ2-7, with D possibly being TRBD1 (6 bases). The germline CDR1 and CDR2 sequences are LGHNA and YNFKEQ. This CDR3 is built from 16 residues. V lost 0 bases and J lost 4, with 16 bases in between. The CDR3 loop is CASSQESWGRSYEQYF. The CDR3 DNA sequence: TGTGCCAGCAGCCAAGAAAGCTGGGGGCGATCATACGAGCAGTACTTC.

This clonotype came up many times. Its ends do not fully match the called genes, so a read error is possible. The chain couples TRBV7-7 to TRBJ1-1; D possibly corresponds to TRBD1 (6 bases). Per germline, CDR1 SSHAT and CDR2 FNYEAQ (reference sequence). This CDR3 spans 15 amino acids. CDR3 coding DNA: TGTGCTAGCAGCTTTCAGTGGGGGCAGAACACTGAAGCTTTCTTT. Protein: CASSFQWGQNTEAFF.

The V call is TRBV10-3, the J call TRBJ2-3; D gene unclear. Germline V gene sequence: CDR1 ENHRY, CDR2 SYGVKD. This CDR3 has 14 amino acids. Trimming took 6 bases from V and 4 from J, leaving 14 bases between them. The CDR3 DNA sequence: TGTGCCATCAGGACCCACAGTGGCGCAGATACGCAGTATTTT. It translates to CAIRTHSGADTQYF.

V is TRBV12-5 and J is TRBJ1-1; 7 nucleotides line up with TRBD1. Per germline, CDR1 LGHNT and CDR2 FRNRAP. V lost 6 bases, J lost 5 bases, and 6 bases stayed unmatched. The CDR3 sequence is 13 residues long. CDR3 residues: CASGTGVATEAFF. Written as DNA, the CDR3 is TGTGCTAGTGGAACAGGGGTAGCTACTGAAGCTTTCTTT.

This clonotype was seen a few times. The DNA of the CDR3 is TGTGCCAGCAGTCAGGCTAGTGCTGGGGGCGTAAGTTCCTACGAGCAGTACTTC. It translates to CASSQASAGGVSSYEQYF. This chain uses TRBV28 with TRBJ2-7; D may be TRBD1 (6 bases). Per the germline V gene, CDR1 is MDHEN and CDR2 is SYDVKM. V was trimmed by 5 bases and J by 1 base, leaving 24 bases between them. The CDR3 contains 18 residues. Full variable domain (missing parts from reference TRBV28 and TRBJ2-7): DVKVTQSSRYLVKRTGEKVFLECVQDMDHENMFWYRQDPGLGLRLIYFSYDVKMKEKGDIPEGYSVSREKKERFSLILESASTNQTSMYLCASSQASAGGVSSYEQYFGPGTRLTVT.

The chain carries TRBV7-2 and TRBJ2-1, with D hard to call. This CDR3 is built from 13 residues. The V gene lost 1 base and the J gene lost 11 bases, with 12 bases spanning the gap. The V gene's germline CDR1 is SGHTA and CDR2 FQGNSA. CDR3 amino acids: CASSLVLLDQQFF. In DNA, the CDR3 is TGTGCCAGCAGCTTAGTCCTCCTCGATCAGCAGTTCTTC.

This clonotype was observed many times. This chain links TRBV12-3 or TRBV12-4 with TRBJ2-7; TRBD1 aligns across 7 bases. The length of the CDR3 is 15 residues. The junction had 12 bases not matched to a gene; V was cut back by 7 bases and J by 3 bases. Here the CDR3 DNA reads TGTGCCAGCACCCAAGGGGGCAGGGGGTACTACGAGCAGTACTTC. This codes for CASTQGGRGYYEQYF.

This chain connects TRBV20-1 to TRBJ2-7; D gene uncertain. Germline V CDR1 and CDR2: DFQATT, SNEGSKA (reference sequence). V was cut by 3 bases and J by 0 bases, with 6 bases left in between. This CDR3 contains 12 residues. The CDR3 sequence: CSARIYSYEQYF. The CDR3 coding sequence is TGCAGTGCTAGGATCTACTCCTACGAGCAGTACTTC.

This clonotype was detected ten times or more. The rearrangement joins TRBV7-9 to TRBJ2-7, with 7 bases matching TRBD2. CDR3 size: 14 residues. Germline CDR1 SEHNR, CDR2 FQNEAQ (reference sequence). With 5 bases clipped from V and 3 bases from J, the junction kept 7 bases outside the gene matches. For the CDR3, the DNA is TGTGCCAGCAGCCGAGCGGGGAACCTCTACGAGCAGTACTTC. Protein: CASSRAGNLYEQYF.

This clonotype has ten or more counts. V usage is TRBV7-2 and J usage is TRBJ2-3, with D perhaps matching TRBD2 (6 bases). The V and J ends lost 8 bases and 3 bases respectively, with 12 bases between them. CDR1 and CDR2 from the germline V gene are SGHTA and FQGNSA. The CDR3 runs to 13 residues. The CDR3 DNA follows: TGTGCCAGCCTTTCTGCGGGGACAGATACGCAGTATTTT. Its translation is CASLSAGTDTQYF.

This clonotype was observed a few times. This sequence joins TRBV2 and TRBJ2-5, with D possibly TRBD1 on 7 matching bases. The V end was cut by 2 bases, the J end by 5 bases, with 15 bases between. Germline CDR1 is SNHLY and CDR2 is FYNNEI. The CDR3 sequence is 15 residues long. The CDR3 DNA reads TGTGCCAGCAGTGAAATGGAGGGGGCATGGGAGACCCAGTACTTC. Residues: CASSEMEGAWETQYF.

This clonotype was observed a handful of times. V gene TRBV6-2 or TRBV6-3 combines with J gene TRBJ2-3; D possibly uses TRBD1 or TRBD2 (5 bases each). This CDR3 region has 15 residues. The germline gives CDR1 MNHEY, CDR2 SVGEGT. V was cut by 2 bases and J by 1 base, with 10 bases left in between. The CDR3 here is CASSYGAEGTDTQYF. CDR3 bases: TGTGCCAGCAGTTACGGGGCGGAGGGCACAGATACGCAGTATTTT.

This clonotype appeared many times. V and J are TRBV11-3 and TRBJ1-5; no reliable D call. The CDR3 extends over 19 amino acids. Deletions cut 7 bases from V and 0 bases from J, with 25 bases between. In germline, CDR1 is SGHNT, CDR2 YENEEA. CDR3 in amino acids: CASNRGNGRRSYSNQPQHF. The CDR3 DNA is TGTGCCAGCAACCGCGGGAACGGGAGAAGGAGTTATAGCAATCAGCCCCAGCATTTT.